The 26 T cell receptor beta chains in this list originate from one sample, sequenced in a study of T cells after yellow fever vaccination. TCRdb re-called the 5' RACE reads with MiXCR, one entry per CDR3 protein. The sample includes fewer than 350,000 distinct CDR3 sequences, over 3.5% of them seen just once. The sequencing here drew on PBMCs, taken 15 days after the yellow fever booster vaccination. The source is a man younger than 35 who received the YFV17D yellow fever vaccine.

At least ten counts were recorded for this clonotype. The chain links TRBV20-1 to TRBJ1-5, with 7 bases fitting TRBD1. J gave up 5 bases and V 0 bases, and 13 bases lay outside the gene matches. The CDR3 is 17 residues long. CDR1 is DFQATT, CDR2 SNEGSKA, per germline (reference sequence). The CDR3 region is CSARDPLNRGGHQPQHF. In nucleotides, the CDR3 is TGCAGTGCTAGAGATCCCCTCAACAGGGGCGGTCATCAGCCCCAGCATTTT.

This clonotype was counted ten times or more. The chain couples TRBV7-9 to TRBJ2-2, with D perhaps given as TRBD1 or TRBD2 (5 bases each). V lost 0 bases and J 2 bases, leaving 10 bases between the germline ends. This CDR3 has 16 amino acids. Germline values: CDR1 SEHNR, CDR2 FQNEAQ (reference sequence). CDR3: CASSLAGGRNTGELFF. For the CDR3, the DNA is TGTGCCAGCAGCTTAGCTGGGGGACGAAACACCGGGGAGCTGTTTTTT.

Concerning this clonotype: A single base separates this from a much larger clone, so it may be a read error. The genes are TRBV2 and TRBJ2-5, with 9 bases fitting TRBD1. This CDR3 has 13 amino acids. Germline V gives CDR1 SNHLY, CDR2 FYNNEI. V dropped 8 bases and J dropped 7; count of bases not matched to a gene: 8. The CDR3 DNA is TGTGCCAGCGGCCGGGACAGGGACATGACCCAGTACTTC. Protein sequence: CASGRDRDMTQYF. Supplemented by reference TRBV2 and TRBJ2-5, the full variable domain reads EPEVTQTPSHQVTQMGQEVILRCVPISNHLYFYWYRQILGQKVEFLVSFYNNEISEKSEIFDDQFSVERPDGSNFTLKIRSTKLEDSAMYFCASGRDRDMTQYFGPGTRLLVL.

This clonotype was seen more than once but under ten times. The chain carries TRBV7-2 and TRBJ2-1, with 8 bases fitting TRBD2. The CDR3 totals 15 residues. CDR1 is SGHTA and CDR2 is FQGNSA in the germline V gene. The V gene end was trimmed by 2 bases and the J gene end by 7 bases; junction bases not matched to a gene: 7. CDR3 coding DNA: TGTGCCAGCAGCTTACTCGGGGGGGCAGGAAATGAGCAGTTCTTC. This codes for CASSLLGGAGNEQFF.

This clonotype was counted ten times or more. The CDR3 loop is CASSFQGGRSGNTIYF. The CDR3 nucleotides read TGTGCCAGCAGCTTCCAGGGGGGACGCTCTGGAAACACCATATATTTT. The chain carries TRBV7-9 and TRBJ1-3; 7 bases are a match to TRBD1. Trimming removed 3 bases from V and 0 bases from J; junction bases left unmatched: 5. Germline-derived CDR1 and CDR2 are SEHNR and FQNEAQ (reference sequence). CDR3 length: 16 residues.

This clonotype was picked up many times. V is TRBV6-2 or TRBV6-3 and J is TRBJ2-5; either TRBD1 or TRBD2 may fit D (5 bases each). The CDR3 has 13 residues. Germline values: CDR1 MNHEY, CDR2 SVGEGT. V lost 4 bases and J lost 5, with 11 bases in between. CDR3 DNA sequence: TGTGCCAGCAGTTGGGGACCCCCGGAGACCCAGTACTTC. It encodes CASSWGPPETQYF.

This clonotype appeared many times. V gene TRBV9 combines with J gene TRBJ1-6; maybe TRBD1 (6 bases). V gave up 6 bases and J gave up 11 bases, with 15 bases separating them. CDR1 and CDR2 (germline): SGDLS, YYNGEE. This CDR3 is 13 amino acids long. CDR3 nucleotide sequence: TGTGCCAGCACTATTACAGGGTCTACACCCCTCCACTTT. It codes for CASTITGSTPLHF.

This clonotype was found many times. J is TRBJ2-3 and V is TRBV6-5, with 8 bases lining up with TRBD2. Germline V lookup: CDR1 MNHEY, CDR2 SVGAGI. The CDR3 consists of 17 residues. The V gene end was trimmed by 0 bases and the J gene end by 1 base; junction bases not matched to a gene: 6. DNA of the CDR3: TGTGCCAGCAGTTACTCCCGAGCGGGGGCGGGCACAGATACGCAGTATTTT. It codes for CASSYSRAGAGTDTQYF.

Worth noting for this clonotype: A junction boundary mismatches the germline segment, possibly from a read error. Written as DNA, the CDR3 is TGTGCCAGGAGCTTAGCGAGGAACACTGAAGCTTTCTTT. This sequence encodes CARSLARNTEAFF. The V call is TRBV7-2, the J call TRBJ1-1; D is undetermined. The CDR3 sequence is 13 residues long. Germline V CDR1 and CDR2: SGHTA, FQGNSA. The full variable domain, in which reference TRBV7-2 and TRBJ1-1 provide the parts outside the CDR3, is GAGVSQSPSNKVTEKGKDVELRCDPISGHTALYWYRQSLGQGLEFLIYFQGNSAPDKSGLPSDRFSAERTGGSVSTLTIQRTQQEDSAVYLCARSLARNTEAFFGQGTRLTVV.

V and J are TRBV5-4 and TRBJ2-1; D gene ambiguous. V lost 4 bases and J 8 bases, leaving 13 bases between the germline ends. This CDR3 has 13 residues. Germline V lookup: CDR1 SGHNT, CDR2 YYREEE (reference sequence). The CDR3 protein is CASSPSASDEQFF. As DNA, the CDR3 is TGTGCCAGCAGCCCATCGGCAAGTGATGAGCAGTTCTTC.

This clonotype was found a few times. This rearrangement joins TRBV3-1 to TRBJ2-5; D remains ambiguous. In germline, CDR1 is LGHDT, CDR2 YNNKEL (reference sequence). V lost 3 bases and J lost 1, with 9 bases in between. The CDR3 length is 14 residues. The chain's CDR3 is CASSHRDLQETQYF. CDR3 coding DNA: TGTGCCAGCAGCCACAGAGACCTCCAAGAGACCCAGTACTTC.

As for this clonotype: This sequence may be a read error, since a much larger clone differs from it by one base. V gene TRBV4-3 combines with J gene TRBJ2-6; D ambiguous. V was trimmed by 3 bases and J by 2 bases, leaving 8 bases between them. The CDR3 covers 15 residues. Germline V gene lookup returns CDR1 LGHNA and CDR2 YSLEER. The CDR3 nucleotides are TGCGCCAGCAGCCACGATGAGGCTGGGGCCAACGTCCTGACTTTC. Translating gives CASSHDEAGANVLTF.

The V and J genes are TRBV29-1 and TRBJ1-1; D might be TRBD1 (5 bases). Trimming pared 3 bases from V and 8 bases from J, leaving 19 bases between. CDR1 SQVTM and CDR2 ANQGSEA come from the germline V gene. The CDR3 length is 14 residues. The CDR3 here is CSVEAGMGLAEAFF. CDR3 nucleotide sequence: TGCAGCGTTGAGGCAGGGATGGGGCTCGCGGAAGCTTTCTTT.

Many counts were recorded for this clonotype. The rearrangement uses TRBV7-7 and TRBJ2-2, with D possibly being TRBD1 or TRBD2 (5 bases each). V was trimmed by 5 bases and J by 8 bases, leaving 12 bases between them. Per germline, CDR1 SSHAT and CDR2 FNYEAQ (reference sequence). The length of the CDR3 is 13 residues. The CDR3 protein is CASSTIGTGELFF. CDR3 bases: TGTGCCAGCAGCACCATCGGGACGGGGGAGCTGTTTTTT.

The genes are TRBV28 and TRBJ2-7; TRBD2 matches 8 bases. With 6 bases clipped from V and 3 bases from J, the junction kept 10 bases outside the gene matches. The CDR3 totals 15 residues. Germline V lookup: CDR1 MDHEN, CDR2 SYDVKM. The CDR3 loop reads CASSPLAGLRYEQYV. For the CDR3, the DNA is TGTGCCAGCAGCCCCTTAGCGGGGCTCCGCTACGAGCAGTACGTC.

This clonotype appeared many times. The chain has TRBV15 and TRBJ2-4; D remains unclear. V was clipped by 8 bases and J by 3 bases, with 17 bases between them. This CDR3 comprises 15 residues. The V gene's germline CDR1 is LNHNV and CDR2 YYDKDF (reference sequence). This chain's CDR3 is CATSPGRVSKNIQYF. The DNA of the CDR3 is TGTGCCACCTCCCCAGGACGGGTTAGCAAAAACATTCAGTACTTC.

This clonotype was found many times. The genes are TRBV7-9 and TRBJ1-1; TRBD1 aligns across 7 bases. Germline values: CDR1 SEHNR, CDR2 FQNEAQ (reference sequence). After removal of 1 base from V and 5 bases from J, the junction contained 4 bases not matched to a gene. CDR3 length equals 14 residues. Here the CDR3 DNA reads TGTGCCAGCAGCTTAGGGGACAGTCTGACTGAAGCTTTCTTT. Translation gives CASSLGDSLTEAFF.

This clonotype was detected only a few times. This CDR3 reads CASSLRRLVETQYF. CDR3 in DNA: TGTGCCAGCAGCTTACGAAGACTAGTAGAGACCCAGTACTTC. The chain is built from TRBV7-2 and TRBJ2-5; a weak D match, TRBD2 (6 bases). The V and J ends lost 2 bases and 4 bases respectively, with 11 bases between them. This CDR3 region has 14 residues. Germline V gene sequence: CDR1 SGHTA, CDR2 FQGNSA. The variable domain in full, with the rest retrieved from reference TRBV7-2 and TRBJ2-5, is GAGVSQSPSNKVTEKGKDVELRCDPISGHTALYWYRQSLGQGLEFLIYFQGNSAPDKSGLPSDRFSAERTGGSVSTLTIQRTQQEDSAVYLCASSLRRLVETQYFGPGTRLLVL.

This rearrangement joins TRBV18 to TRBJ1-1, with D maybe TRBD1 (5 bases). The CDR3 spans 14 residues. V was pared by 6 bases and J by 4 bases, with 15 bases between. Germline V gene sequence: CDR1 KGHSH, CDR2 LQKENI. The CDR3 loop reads CASSPRGRATEAFF. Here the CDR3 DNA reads TGTGCCAGCTCTCCTAGGGGCAGGGCCACTGAAGCTTTCTTT.

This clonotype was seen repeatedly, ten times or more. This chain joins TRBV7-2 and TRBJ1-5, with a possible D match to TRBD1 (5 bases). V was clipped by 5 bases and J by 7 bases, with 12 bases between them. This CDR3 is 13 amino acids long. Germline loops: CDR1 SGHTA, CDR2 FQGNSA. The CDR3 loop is CASSGGIKQPQHF. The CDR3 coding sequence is TGTGCCAGCAGCGGGGGAATTAAGCAGCCCCAGCATTTT.

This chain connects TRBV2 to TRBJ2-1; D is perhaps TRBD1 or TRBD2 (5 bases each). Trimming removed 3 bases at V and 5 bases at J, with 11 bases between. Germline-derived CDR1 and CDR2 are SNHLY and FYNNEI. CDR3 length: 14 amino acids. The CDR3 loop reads CASSDLGRNNEQFF. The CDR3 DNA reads TGTGCCAGCAGTGATTTGGGACGGAACAATGAGCAGTTCTTC.

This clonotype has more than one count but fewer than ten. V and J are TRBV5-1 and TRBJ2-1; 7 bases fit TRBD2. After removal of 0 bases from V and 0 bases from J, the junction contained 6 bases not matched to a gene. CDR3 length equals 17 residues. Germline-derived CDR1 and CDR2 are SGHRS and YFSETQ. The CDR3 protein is CASSLGSGARSYNEQFF. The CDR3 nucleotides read TGCGCCAGCAGCTTGGGGAGCGGGGCCCGCTCCTACAATGAGCAGTTCTTC.

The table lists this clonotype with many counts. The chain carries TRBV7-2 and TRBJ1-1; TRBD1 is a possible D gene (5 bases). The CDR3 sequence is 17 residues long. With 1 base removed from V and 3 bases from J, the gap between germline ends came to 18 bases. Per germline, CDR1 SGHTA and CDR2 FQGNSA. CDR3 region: CASSLDLGGLFYTEAFF. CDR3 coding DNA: TGTGCCAGCAGCTTAGATCTGGGGGGTCTTTTTTACACTGAAGCTTTCTTT.

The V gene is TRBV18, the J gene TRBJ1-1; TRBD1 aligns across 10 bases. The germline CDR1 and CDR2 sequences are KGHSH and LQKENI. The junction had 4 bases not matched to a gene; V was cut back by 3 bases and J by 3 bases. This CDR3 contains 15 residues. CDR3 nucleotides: TGTGCCAGCTCACCGTGGGACAGGGGAGACACTGAAGCTTTCTTT. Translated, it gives CASSPWDRGDTEAFF.

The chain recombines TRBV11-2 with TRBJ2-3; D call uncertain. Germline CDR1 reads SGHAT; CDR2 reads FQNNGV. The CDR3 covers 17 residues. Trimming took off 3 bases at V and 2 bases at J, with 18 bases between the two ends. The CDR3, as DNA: TGTGCCAGCAGCTTTACCCGATGGGCCTCAACCACAGATACGCAGTATTTT. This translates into CASSFTRWASTTDTQYF.

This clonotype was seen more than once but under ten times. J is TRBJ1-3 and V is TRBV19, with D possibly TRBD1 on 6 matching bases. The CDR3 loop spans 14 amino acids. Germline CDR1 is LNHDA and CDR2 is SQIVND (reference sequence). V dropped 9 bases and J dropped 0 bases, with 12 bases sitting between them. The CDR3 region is CASLGQFSGNTIYF. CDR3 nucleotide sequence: TGTGCCAGCTTAGGACAGTTCTCTGGAAACACCATATATTTT.